These 17 T cell receptor beta chains came from one sample sequenced in a study of human T cells and chemical hapten exposure (dated by TCRdb to about 2021). Library preparation was by RACE. Instrument used: NextSeq 500. TCRdb reprocessed the public reads (quality trimming at Q25 with fastp, clone calling with MiXCR) and kept in-frame beta chains. All rows with the same CDR3 protein become a single entry with the most common DNA and genes. The sample table shows around 75,000 distinct CDR3 sequences, and roughly 12% are seen once. 3.5% of the sample comes from the top ten. The sample's time point label, in plain terms: patch test 1, 2 weeks after DPC sensitization. The intended sense of this specimen's treatment or condition label: therapeutic diphenylcyclopropenone sensitization with weekly scalp DPC. Specimen: whole blood, collected in connection with sensitization to the hapten diphenylcyclopropenone (DPC). The receptors derive from a woman aged 55-70 years with alopecia areata. Some clones in this sample may be carry-over from other donors' samples.

This chain joins TRBV19 and TRBJ2-7; D not certain. CDR1 is LNHDA and CDR2 is SQIVND in the germline V gene (reference sequence). The V and J ends lost 6 bases and 0 bases respectively, with 12 bases between them. The CDR3 sequence is 14 residues long. This CDR3 is CASSIAHSSYEQYF. The CDR3 coding sequence is TGTGCCAGTAGCATCGCGCACAGCTCCTACGAGCAGTACTTC.

This rearrangement joins TRBV27 to TRBJ1-1, with unresolved D. Per germline, CDR1 MNHEY and CDR2 SMNVEV (reference sequence). V was trimmed by 3 bases and J by 1 base, leaving 6 bases between them. CDR3 length equals 13 residues. The DNA for the CDR3 is TGTGCCAGCAGTTTCTGGGCGAACACTGAAGCTTTCTTT. Its translation: CASSFWANTEAFF.

V gene TRBV5-6 combines with J gene TRBJ2-1, with 8 bases fitting TRBD1. There are 15 residues in the CDR3. The germline V gene encodes CDR1 SGHDT and CDR2 YYEEEE. With 4 bases clipped from V and 5 bases from J, the junction kept 8 bases outside the gene matches. In DNA, the CDR3 is TGTGCCAGCAGCCTAACGGGACAGGTTAACAATGAGCAGTTCTTC. This gives the protein CASSLTGQVNNEQFF.

This clonotype has at least ten counts. The chain employs TRBV6-6 and TRBJ1-1, with 7 positions matching TRBD1. CDR1 and CDR2 from the germline V gene are MNHNY and SVGAGI (reference sequence). The CDR3 contains 15 residues. J lost 4 bases, V lost 6 bases, and 11 bases had no gene match. CDR3 DNA: TGTGCCAGCAGGCCACACGACAGGGACGGCACTGAAGCTTTCTTT. This gives the protein CASRPHDRDGTEAFF.

This clonotype occurred many times. CDR3 in amino acids: CASSLRLTGTDTQYF. The CDR3 DNA is TGTGCCAGCAGTTTACGGTTAACGGGCACAGATACGCAGTATTTT. The gene calls are TRBV7-3 and TRBJ2-3; D is undetermined. Germline V CDR1 and CDR2: SGHTA, FQGTGA. Between the trimmed V and J ends, which lost 6 bases and 1 base, there was a span of 14 bases. The CDR3 runs 15 residues.

This clonotype has more than one count but fewer than ten. The chain joins TRBV7-2 to TRBJ2-5; 7 positions agree with TRBD1. Germline V lookup: CDR1 SGHTA, CDR2 FQGNSA. Trimming at V came to 2 bases and at J to 1 base, leaving 7 bases not matched to a gene. CDR3 length equals 16 residues. CDR3: CASSLRAGGLQETQYF. CDR3 in DNA: TGTGCCAGCAGCTTAAGGGCAGGGGGTCTCCAAGAGACCCAGTACTTC.

The rearrangement uses TRBV18 and TRBJ2-7; D is unresolved. Trimming pared 3 bases from V and 5 bases from J, leaving 8 bases between. The CDR3 loop spans 12 amino acids. CDR1 is KGHSH, CDR2 LQKENI, per germline. Here the CDR3 reads CASSPGGDEQYF. The CDR3 coding sequence is TGTGCCAGCTCACCCGGCGGCGACGAGCAGTACTTC.

There are a few counts of this clonotype. The chain recombines TRBV12-3 or TRBV12-4 with TRBJ1-5; TRBD1 matches 9 bases. The ends lost 5 bases at V and 9 bases at J; junction bases unmatched: 14. CDR3 length equals 16 residues. Here the CDR3 DNA reads TGTGCCAGCAGTCCCGGGACAGGGTCTTTGGAGGGGCCCCAGCATTTT. This codes for CASSPGTGSLEGPQHF.

This clonotype was detected ten times or more. The CDR3 DNA reads as TGTGCCAGCATGTCAGTCGGGCTAGCGGAGACAGATACGCAGTATTTT. Its translation is CASMSVGLAETDTQYF. The V gene is TRBV2, the J gene TRBJ2-3, with TRBD2 matching 7 bases. Germline values: CDR1 SNHLY, CDR2 FYNNEI. This CDR3 is built from 16 residues. Losses at the gene ends were 7 bases for V and 3 bases for J; bases not matched to a gene: 13. The full variable domain, its missing parts supplied by reference TRBV2 and TRBJ2-3, is EPEVTQTPSHQVTQMGQEVILRCVPISNHLYFYWYRQILGQKVEFLVSFYNNEISEKSEIFDDQFSVERPDGSNFTLKIRSTKLEDSAMYFCASMSVGLAETDTQYFGPGTRLTVL.

This clonotype has more than one count but fewer than ten. This chain uses TRBV12-3 or TRBV12-4 with TRBJ1-1; D not resolved. The CDR3 is made up of 13 amino acids. With 5 bases removed from V and 1 base from J, the gap between germline ends came to 8 bases. CDR3 region: CASSRRENTEAFF. As DNA, the CDR3 is TGTGCCAGCAGTCGGAGAGAGAACACTGAAGCTTTCTTT.

This clonotype appeared many times. This sequence joins TRBV4-1 and TRBJ1-1, with 7 bases fitting TRBD1. The V gene end was trimmed by 1 base and the J gene end by 5 bases; junction bases not matched to a gene: 4. CDR1 is MGHRA, CDR2 YSYEKL, per germline. The CDR3 runs to 14 residues. The CDR3 nucleotides are TGCGCCAGCAGCCAAGGACAGGGTCCGACTGAAGCTTTCTTT. It specifies CASSQGQGPTEAFF.

The V and J genes are TRBV7-9 and TRBJ2-3, with D uncertain. The CDR3 runs to 16 residues. V shed 7 bases and J shed 2 bases, with 19 bases lying between them. CDR1 is SEHNR and CDR2 is FQNEAQ in the germline V gene (reference sequence). The CDR3, as DNA: TGTGCCAGCACTAAAACGGCCGACTCTCCCACAGATACGCAGTATTTT. This sequence encodes CASTKTADSPTDTQYF.

CDR3 protein: CASSSPYPSASTDTQYF. CDR3 sequence (DNA): TGTGCCAGCAGCTCCCCATATCCTAGCGCTAGCACAGATACGCAGTATTTT. V and J are TRBV7-2 and TRBJ2-3; a weak D match, TRBD2 (6 bases). Trimming pared 4 bases from V and 0 bases from J, leaving 17 bases between. The CDR3 has 17 residues. From germline, CDR1 is SGHTA and CDR2 FQGNSA. The whole variable domain, remainder taken from reference TRBV7-2 and TRBJ2-3, is GAGVSQSPSNKVTEKGKDVELRCDPISGHTALYWYRQSLGQGLEFLIYFQGNSAPDKSGLPSDRFSAERTGGSVSTLTIQRTQQEDSAVYLCASSSPYPSASTDTQYFGPGTRLTVL.

V and J are TRBV5-1 and TRBJ2-3; TRBD1 might be the D (6 bases). This CDR3 spans 17 amino acids. Germline CDR1 SGHRS, CDR2 YFSETQ. Trimming pared 0 bases from V and 3 bases from J, leaving 17 bases between. CDR3 in DNA: TGCGCCAGCAGCTTGGAGTTCCCGGGACAAGCAACAGATACGCAGTATTTT. Translation: CASSLEFPGQATDTQYF.

V gene TRBV5-4 combines with J gene TRBJ1-1, with D hard to call. Per the germline V gene, CDR1 is SGHNT and CDR2 is YYREEE (reference sequence). The ends were cut back, 2 bases at V and 1 base at J, with 9 bases in the middle. This CDR3 contains 14 residues. In nucleotides, the CDR3 is TGTGCCAGCAGCTTCTTCCAAAGGAACACTGAAGCTTTCTTT. As protein: CASSFFQRNTEAFF.

The chain links TRBV28 to TRBJ2-7; D may be TRBD1 (6 bases). The CDR3 runs 16 residues. The germline CDR1 and CDR2 sequences are MDHEN and SYDVKM. V dropped 4 bases and J dropped 2 bases, with 18 bases sitting between them. The CDR3 bases are TGTGCCAGCAGTTCACTAACTATAGACAGGCCCTACGAGCAGTACTTC. This gives the protein CASSSLTIDRPYEQYF.

This clonotype came up many times. This rearrangement joins TRBV6-1 to TRBJ2-2; possible D gene TRBD2, 5 bases. This CDR3 contains 15 residues. Per the germline V gene, CDR1 is MNHNS and CDR2 is SASEGT. V was trimmed by 4 bases and J by 1 base, leaving 10 bases between them. The CDR3 nucleotides are TGTGCCAGCAGTGGGACTTCAAGGAACACCGGGGAGCTGTTTTTT. It translates to CASSGTSRNTGELFF.